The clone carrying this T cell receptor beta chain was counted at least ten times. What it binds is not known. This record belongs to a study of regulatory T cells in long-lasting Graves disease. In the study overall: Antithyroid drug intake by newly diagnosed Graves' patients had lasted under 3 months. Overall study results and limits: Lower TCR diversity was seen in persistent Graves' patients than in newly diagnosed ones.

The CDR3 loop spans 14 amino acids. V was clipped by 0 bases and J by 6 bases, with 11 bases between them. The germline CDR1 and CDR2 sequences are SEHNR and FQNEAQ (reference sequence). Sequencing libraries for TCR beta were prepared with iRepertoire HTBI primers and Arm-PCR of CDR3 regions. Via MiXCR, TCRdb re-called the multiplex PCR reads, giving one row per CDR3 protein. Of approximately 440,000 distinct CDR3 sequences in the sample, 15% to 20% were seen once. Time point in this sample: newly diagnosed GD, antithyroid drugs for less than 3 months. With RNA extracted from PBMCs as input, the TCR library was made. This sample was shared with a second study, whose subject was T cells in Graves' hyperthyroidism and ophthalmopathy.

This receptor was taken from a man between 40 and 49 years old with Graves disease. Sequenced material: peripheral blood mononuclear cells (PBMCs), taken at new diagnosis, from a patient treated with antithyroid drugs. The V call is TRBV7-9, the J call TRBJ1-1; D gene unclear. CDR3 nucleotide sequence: TGTGCCAGCAGCTTAGCACAGCCCCAGGCTGAAGCTTTCTTT. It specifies CASSLAQPQAEAFF. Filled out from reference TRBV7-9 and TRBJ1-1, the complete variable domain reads DTGVSQNPRHKITKRGQNVTFRCDPISEHNRLYWYRQTLGQGPEFLTYFQNEAQLEKSRLLSDRFSAERPKGSFSTLEIQRTEQGDSAMYLCASSLAQPQAEAFFGQGTRLTVV.